The clone carrying this TCR beta chain was seen only a few times. Its target is unknown. Vbeta (60) and Jbeta (13) primers were used in the PCR. Measured with immunoSEQ multiplex PCR; TCRdb has only the in-frame clones, and not every one. Seen here are around 95,000 clones, about 75% observed once, and the top ten hold roughly a tenth. The data were obtained in a study of cytomegalovirus exposure and HLA in healthy donors. Germline CDR1 reads SGHAT; CDR2 reads FQDESV (reference sequence). The CDR3 contains 13 residues. V lost 0 bases to trimming and J lost 5 bases, with 7 bases between them. The study, taken as a whole, reports: Sequencing probably produced one cluster of sequence variants that were highly shared. Later findings reportedly placed an Asian-associated ancestry cluster below the approximately 620-donor mean for N-insertions. Listed as cytomegalovirus-associated were more than 150 TCR beta chains.

The receptor's source is a man under 40 in good health and CMV-seropositive. The chain recombines TRBV11-1 with TRBJ2-5; D may be TRBD1 (5 bases). Sequencing used PBMCs. The CDR3 reads CASSLAGVETQYF. The DNA of the CDR3 is TGTGCCAGCAGCTTAGCAGGGGTGGAGACCCAGTACTTC.